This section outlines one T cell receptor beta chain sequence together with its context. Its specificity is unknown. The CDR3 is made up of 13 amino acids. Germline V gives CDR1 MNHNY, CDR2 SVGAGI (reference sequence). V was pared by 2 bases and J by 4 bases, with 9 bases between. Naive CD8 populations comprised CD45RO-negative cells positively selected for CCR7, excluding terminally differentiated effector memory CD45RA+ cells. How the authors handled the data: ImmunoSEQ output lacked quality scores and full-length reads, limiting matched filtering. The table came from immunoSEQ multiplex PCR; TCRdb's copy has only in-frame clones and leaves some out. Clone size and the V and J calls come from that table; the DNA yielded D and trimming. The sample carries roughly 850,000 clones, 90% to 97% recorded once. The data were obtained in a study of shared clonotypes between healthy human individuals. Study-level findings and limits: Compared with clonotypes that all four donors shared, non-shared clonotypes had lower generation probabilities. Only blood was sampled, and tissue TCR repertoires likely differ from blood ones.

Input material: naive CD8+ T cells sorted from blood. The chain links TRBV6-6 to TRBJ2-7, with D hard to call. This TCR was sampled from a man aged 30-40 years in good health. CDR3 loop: CASSYGGEYEQYF. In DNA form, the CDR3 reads TGTGCCAGCAGTTACGGCGGAGAATACGAGCAGTACTTC.